The text below deals with one TCR beta chain. Its antigen is not known. V was clipped by 2 bases and J by 0 bases, with 13 bases between them. The CDR3 loop spans 16 amino acids. In germline, CDR1 is ENHRY, CDR2 SYGVKD. This record comes from a study of T cells in localized non-small cell lung cancer. Study findings and constraints: Within adjacent lung there appeared a median approximately 60 of the top 100 tumor clones. Because researchers sequenced only one region of the tumor, heterogeneity is still possible.

Profiling relied on immunoSEQ multiplex PCR, and the TCRdb table lists in-frame clones only, not all of them. This table holds fewer than 30,000 clones, approximately 91% found once. This specimen consisted of peripheral blood, obtained before any cancer treatment. The chain employs TRBV10-3 and TRBJ1-1, with D perhaps matching TRBD1 (6 bases). This clonotype originated in an older female donor with stage II squamous cell lung carcinoma. The CDR3 loop reads CAISELGGAVNTEAFF. The CDR3 nucleotides read TGTGCCATCAGTGAGCTGGGGGGGGCGGTGAACACTGAAGCTTTCTTT.